In its sample, the clone carrying this TCR beta chain was seen once. Antigen specificity is unknown. The germline V and J ends were trimmed by 2 bases and 0 bases, with 7 bases remaining between them. There are 14 residues in the CDR3. Germline CDR1 reads SGDLS; CDR2 reads YYNGEE. The record originates from a study of cytomegalovirus exposure and HLA in healthy donors. Study-level background: Among around 400 genotyped donors, around 77% fell in the Caucasian-associated ancestry cluster.

Overall study results and limits: Near-uniform donor sequencing depth was presumed by presence/absence analyses.

PCR involved 60 Vbeta and 13 Jbeta primers. Sequencing was performed with immunoSEQ multiplex PCR; in TCRdb, only in-frame clones are kept and a portion is missing. The table includes some 99,000 clones, approximately 73% detected once. Those who donated were healthy bone marrow donors. V and J are TRBV9 and TRBJ2-3; maybe TRBD1 (6 bases). What was sequenced was PBMCs. The source of this sequence is a man aged 40-50 years in good health and CMV-seronegative. In DNA, the CDR3 is TGTGCCAGCAGCGTCACAGGGAGCACAGATACGCAGTATTTT. It specifies CASSVTGSTDTQYF.